The entry below describes one T cell receptor beta chain. The protocol was immunoSEQ multiplex PCR, while the TCRdb copy is restricted to in-frame clones and leaves out a portion. The sample has 45,000 to 55,000 clones, 85% to 95% seen once. This specimen comes from a study of control samples from healthy donors and cancer patients. Germline V gives CDR1 SGHTA, CDR2 FQGTGA. J was trimmed by 5 bases and V by 5 bases; bases with no gene match: 3. The CDR3 is made up of 13 amino acids. Sequencing input: blood. The J gene is TRBJ2-7, the V gene TRBV7-3, with TRBD1 matching 10 bases. The clonotype was recovered from a man aged 25-40 years in good health. The CDR3 sequence: CASSETGGHEQYF. The DNA for the CDR3 is TGTGCCAGCAGCGAGACAGGGGGCCACGAGCAGTACTTC.